This T cell receptor beta chain was recorded in a study of blood T cell repertoires in COVID-19 (dated by TCRdb to 2020 to 2021). About the full investigation: Collaborator samples came from the United States, Italy and Spain and covered acute and convalescent phases of COVID-19. The prospective study material was composed of cDNA or gDNA derived from T cells, B-cell-depleted T cells, or PBMCs. Nearly every sample came with metadata listing a de-identified subject ID, COVID-19 status, age in years and sex. The repertoires were released in a freely available public database meant as a resource for research on the immune response to SARS-CoV-2. Where HLA class I and class II types were available, the types were taken from metadata supplied by the sample provider, not from assay-based typing. The samples were drawn from two sources: the first 160 participants of the ongoing ImmuneRACE study, and fewer than 1,500 subjects contributed by 6 global collaborators. The dataset comprised deeply sampled blood TCRbeta repertoires from subjects exposed to, actively infected with, or recovered from COVID-19.

The immunoSEQ Assay, a bias-controlled multiplex PCR, was used to amplify TCRbeta CDR3 regions from genomic DNA. For the original study's pipeline: Within the assay, amplification of reference gene primers was used to estimate how many nucleated cells each sample contained. To quantify the absolute abundance of each unique TCRbeta CDR3 rearrangement, sequence reads were collapsed and filtered. For each sample, productive Simpson clonality was calculated as the square root of Simpson's diversity index over productive rearrangements. TCRdb provides this immuneACCESS table in a form limited to in-frame rearrangements. Some clones are lacking; in checked studies, under half of them reflect an unresolved V gene, and why the rest are absent is not known. V, J and clone size are those of that table, while D and trimming were read from the DNA. Across this sample there are over 95,000 clones, with around 83% seen only once. The ten top clones hold roughly 5% of the sample.

In Seattle, one collaborating source enrolled patients while the infection was active and tracked those patients longitudinally over the course of disease. The collaborating institutions used their own protocols to collect whole blood in K2EDTA tubes. For TCRbeta analysis, collaborators shipped samples as frozen whole blood, isolated PBMCs, or DNA extracted from either of those sample types. The CDR3, cysteine through phenylalanine, is 15 amino acids long. Just CDR3 DNA is preserved here, 45 bases in frame from base 1. According to the germline V gene, CDR1 reads SGDLS and CDR2 reads YYNGEE. Trimming accounts for 3 bases at V and 2 bases at J, while the number of junction bases matched to no gene is 4. On this clone: What antigen it recognizes has not been identified. The input lacks base qualities; no much larger clone sits a single base away.

On the study overall, not on this receptor specifically: The amount of clinical and demographic metadata varied by source and participant and was provided uncurated.

Here the chain combines TRBV9 and TRBJ2-7; 11 nucleotides in the junction match TRBD2. This clonotype was sampled from a woman aged 60-75 years with COVID-19, enrolled during active disease. Source material: peripheral blood. The bases read TGTGCCAGCAGCGAGGGACTAGCGGAAACCTACGAGCAGTACTTC. It specifies CASSEGLAETYEQYF.